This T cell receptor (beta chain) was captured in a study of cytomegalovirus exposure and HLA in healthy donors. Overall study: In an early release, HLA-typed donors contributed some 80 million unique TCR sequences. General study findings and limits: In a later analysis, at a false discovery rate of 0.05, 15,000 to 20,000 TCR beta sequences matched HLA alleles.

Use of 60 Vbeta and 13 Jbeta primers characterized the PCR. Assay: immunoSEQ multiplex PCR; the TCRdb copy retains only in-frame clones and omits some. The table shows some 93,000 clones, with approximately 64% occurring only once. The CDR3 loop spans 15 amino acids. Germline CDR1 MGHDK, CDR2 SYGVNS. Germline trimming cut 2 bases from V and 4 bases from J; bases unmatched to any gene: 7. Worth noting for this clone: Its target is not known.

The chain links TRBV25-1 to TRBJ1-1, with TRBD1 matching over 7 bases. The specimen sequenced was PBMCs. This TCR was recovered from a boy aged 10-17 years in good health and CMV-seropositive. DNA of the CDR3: TGTGCCAGCAGTGAAAATGGCAGGGGGTCCACTGAAGCTTTCTTT. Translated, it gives CASSENGRGSTEAFF.